This is a list of T cell receptor beta chains from one sample in a study of regulatory T cells in long-lasting Graves disease. A single record per CDR3 protein comes from TCRdb applying MiXCR to the multiplex PCR reads. The sample holds some 340,000 distinct CDR3 sequences, roughly 25% seen once. Source: peripheral blood mononuclear cells (PBMCs), taken when the disease was refractory, from a patient treated with antithyroid drugs. The receptors stem from a woman between 35 and 50 years old with Graves disease. Each CDR3 is given with its conserved first and last residue. A D gene is named only where the DNA matches it firmly. The size entry is marked missing in some rows and otherwise reads once, few, many or a size class.

CDR3aa,CDR3nt,j_gene,v_gene,d_gene,abundance
CASRPPVAGGKDIQYF,TGTGCCAGCAGGCCCCCCGTAGCGGGAGGGAAAGACATTCAGTACTTC,TRBJ2-4,TRBV6-1,TRBD2,many
CSASIQGYTEAFF,TGCAGTGCTAGTATACAGGGGTACACTGAAGCTTTCTTT,TRBJ1-1,TRBV20-1,TRBD1,few
CASSNLLAGTQYF,TGTGCCAGCAGTAACCTCCTTGCGGGTACGCAGTATTTT,TRBJ2-3,TRBV28,-,few
CSYVEFGTLGNTIYF,TGCAGCTATGTCGAGTTCGGGACCCTTGGTAACACCATATATTTT,TRBJ1-3,TRBV29-1,-,few
CASRGQREETQYF,TGTGCCAGCCGGGGACAGCGGGAAGAGACCCAGTACTTC,TRBJ2-5,TRBV4-2,-,-
CASSQTGAGELFF,TGCGCCAGCAGCCAAACTGGGGCCGGGGAGCTGTTTTTT,TRBJ2-2,TRBV4-1,-,-
CASTAGGSEAFF,TGTGCCAGTACCGCAGGGGGCTCTGAAGCTTTCTTT,TRBJ1-1,TRBV19,TRBD1,few
CASRVGGPSYEQYF,TGTGCCAGCAGAGTCGGCGGGCCCTCCTACGAGCAGTACTTC,TRBJ2-7,TRBV6-2/TRBV6-3,-,-
CASRFPRVKNTEAFF,TGTGCCAGCAGATTTCCCAGGGTTAAGAACACTGAAGCTTTCTTT,TRBJ1-1,TRBV28,-,many
CASSQVRFEQYF,TGTGCCAGCAGCCAGGTCCGTTTCGAGCAGTACTTC,TRBJ2-7,TRBV3-1,-,-
CASSLGTAWNQPQHF,TGTGCCAGCAGCTTGGGGACAGCCTGGAATCAGCCCCAGCATTTT,TRBJ1-5,TRBV5-5,-,-
CASSSRALRTYNEQFF,TGTGCCAGCAGCTCTAGAGCTTTGCGTACCTACAATGAGCAGTTCTTC,TRBJ2-1,TRBV28,-,-
CASSLHSNYGYTF,TGTGCCAGCAGTTTACACTCAAACTATGGCTACACCTTC,TRBJ1-2,TRBV28,-,many
CASSSGVGQSNQPQHF,TGCGCCAGCAGCAGTGGCGTTGGACAAAGCAATCAGCCCCAGCATTTT,TRBJ1-5,TRBV5-1,-,-
CASSRPTGLGQETQYF,TGTGCCAGCAGTAGGCCGACAGGCTTGGGTCAAGAGACCCAGTACTTC,TRBJ2-5,TRBV6-1,-,-
CASSWGSYSTNTEAFF,TGCGCCAGCAGCTGGGGCTCATATTCCACGAACACTGAAGCTTTCTTT,TRBJ1-1,TRBV5-1,-,many
CSGLAGLLIETQYF,TGCAGCGGACTAGCGGGACTGTTGATAGAGACCCAGTACTTC,TRBJ2-5,TRBV20-1,TRBD2,few
CSVVTGGWTYEQYF,TGCAGCGTGGTGACAGGGGGCTGGACCTACGAGCAGTACTTC,TRBJ2-7,TRBV29-1,TRBD1,-
CASSQGQTYEQYF,TGTGCCAGCAGCCAGGGGCAAACCTACGAGCAGTACTTC,TRBJ2-7,TRBV2,-,many
CASSPGTSGVRGANVLTF,TGTGCCAGCAGCCCCGGGACTAGCGGGGTGAGGGGGGCCAACGTCCTGACTTTC,TRBJ2-6,TRBV7-3,TRBD2,-
CASSQVGVNTEAFF,TGTGCCAGCAGCCAAGTAGGGGTGAACACTGAAGCTTTCTTT,TRBJ1-1,TRBV14,-,few
CASSEWTGAYQETQYF,TGTGCCAGCAGCGAATGGACAGGGGCCTACCAAGAGACCCAGTACTTC,TRBJ2-5,TRBV7-2,TRBD1,many
CASSPGTSGRKYF,TGTGCCAGCAGCCCGGGGACTAGCGGGAGAAAGTACTTC,TRBJ2-7,TRBV7-3,TRBD2,-
CASSAGQGAGANVLTF,TGTGCCAGCAGCGCGGGACAGGGGGCTGGGGCCAACGTCCTGACTTTC,TRBJ2-6,TRBV9,TRBD1,few
CASSLGIEQPQHF,TGTGCCAGCAGCTTGGGGATAGAGCAGCCCCAGCATTTT,TRBJ1-5,TRBV5-6,-,-
CASRAKGPPLFSGANVLTF,TGCGCCAGCAGGGCTAAGGGGCCACCGCTCTTTTCTGGGGCCAACGTCCTGACTTTC,TRBJ2-6,TRBV10-2,-,-
CASSFRSGGRENTETFF,TGTGCCAGCAGTTTTCGTTCGGGGGGCCGGGAGAACACTGAAACTTTCTTT,TRBJ1-1,TRBV12-3/TRBV12-4,-,few
CASRATGELFF,TGTGCCAGCCGGGCCACCGGGGAGCTGTTTTTT,TRBJ2-2,TRBV7-9,-,many
CASSLTSGGEETQYF,TGTGCCAGCAGCTTAACTAGCGGGGGAGAAGAGACCCAGTACTTC,TRBJ2-5,TRBV11-2,TRBD2,many
CASTAHNGGLGETQYF,TGTGCCAGCACCGCACACAACGGGGGACTGGGGGAGACCCAGTACTTC,TRBJ2-5,TRBV9,-,few
CASSVGTAFGCTF,TGTGCCAGCAGCGTAGGGACGGCTTTCGGGTGCACCTTC,TRBJ1-2,TRBV7-9,-,few
CASSPRQGYNTGELFF,TGTGCCAGCAGCCCTAGACAGGGGTATAACACCGGGGAGCTGTTTTTT,TRBJ2-2,TRBV7-9,TRBD1,-
CATSDVTSSGQFF,TGTGCCACCAGTGATGTGACTAGCTCAGGGCAGTTCTTC,TRBJ2-1,TRBV24-1,TRBD2,-
CASSYTTGADEQYF,TGTGCCAGCAGTTACACGACAGGGGCGGACGAGCAGTACTTC,TRBJ2-7,TRBV6-9,TRBD1,many
CASSEAGYRSYEQYF,TGTGCCAGCAGTGAAGCTGGGTACAGATCCTACGAGCAGTACTTC,TRBJ2-7,TRBV2,-,many
CSAPTGEDGYTF,TGCAGTGCTCCGACCGGAGAGGATGGCTACACCTTC,TRBJ1-2,TRBV20-1,-,many
CASSFISGGAGVEQYF,TGTGCCAGCAGCTTCATTTCAGGGGGCGCTGGGGTGGAGCAGTACTTC,TRBJ2-7,TRBV11-2,TRBD1,few
CSVWRPGRLNQPQHF,TGCAGCGTCTGGCGTCCGGGGCGGTTGAATCAGCCCCAGCATTTT,TRBJ1-5,TRBV20-1,-,-
CASSYSVGSSGNTIYF,TGTGCCAGCAGTTACTCGGTTGGAAGCTCTGGAAACACCATATATTTT,TRBJ1-3,TRBV6-5,-,-